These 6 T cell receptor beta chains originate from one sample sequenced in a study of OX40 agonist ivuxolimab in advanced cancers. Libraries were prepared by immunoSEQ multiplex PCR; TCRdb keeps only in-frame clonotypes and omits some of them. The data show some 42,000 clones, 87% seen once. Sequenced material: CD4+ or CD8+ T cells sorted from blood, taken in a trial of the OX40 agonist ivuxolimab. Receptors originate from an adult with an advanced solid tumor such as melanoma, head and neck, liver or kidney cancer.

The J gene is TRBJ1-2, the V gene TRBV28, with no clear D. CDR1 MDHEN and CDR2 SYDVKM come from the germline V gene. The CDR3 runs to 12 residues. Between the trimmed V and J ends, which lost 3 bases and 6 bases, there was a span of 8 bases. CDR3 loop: CASSFLKNGYTF. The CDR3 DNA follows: TGTGCCAGCAGTTTTCTGAAAAATGGCTACACCTTC.

CDR3 DNA: TGTGCCTGGAGTGTACGGGTTAGCGGGAGCAAATCGAGGGAGCAGTACTTC. Translation: CAWSVRVSGSKSREQYF. The rearrangement links TRBV30 to TRBJ2-7; 9 bases line up with TRBD2. Per germline, CDR1 GTSNPN and CDR2 SVGIG (reference sequence). The CDR3 is 17 residues long. V lost 0 bases to trimming and J lost 7 bases; unmatched junction nucleotides: 16.

CDR3 sequence (DNA): TGTGCCAGCAGTTTGGGCGGGGGGGCCTACAATGAGCAGTTCTTC. Translation: CASSLGGGAYNEQFF. The chain couples TRBV27 to TRBJ2-1; TRBD2 matches at 9 bases. The CDR3 extends over 15 amino acids. Germline trimming cut 3 bases from V and 2 bases from J; bases unmatched to any gene: 2. The V gene's germline CDR1 is MNHEY and CDR2 SMNVEV (reference sequence).

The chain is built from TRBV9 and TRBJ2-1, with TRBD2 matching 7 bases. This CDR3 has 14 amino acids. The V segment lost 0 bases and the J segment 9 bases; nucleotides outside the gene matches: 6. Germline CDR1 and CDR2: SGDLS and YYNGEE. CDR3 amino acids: CASSVDQAGIEQFF. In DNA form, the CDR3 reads TGTGCCAGCAGCGTAGACCAAGCGGGGATTGAGCAGTTCTTC.

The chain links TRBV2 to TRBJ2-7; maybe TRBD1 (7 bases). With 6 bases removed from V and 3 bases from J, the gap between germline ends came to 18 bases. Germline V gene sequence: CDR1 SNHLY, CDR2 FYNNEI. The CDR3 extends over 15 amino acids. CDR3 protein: CASRVMAGQLYEQYF. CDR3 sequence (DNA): TGTGCCAGCAGGGTAATGGCGGGACAGCTCTACGAGCAGTACTTC.

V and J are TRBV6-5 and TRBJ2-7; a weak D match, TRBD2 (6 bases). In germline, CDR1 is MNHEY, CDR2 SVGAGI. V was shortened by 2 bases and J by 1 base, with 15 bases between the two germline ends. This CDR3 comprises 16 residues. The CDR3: CASSYGGRGASYEQYF. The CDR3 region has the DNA TGTGCCAGCAGTTACGGGGGGAGAGGGGCGTCCTACGAGCAGTACTTC.